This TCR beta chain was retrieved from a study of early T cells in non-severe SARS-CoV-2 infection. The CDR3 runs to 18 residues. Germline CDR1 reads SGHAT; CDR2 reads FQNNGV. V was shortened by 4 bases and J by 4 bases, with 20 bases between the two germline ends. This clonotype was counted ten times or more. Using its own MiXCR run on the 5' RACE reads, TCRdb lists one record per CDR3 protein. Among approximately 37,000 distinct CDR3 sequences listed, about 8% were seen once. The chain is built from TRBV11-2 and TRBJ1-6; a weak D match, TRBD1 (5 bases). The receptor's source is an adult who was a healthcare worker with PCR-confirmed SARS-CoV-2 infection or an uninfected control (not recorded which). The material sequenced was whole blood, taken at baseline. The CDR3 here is CASSSRTGSLGYNSPLHF. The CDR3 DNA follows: TGTGCCAGCAGCTCAAGAACAGGATCCTTGGGGTATAATTCACCCCTCCACTTT.